This T cell receptor beta chain derives from a study of cytomegalovirus exposure and HLA in healthy donors. Overall study findings and caveats: Later analysis reportedly placed an Asian-associated ancestry cluster below the roughly 640-donor mean in N-insertions. In a later analysis, several top co-occurrence clusters appeared linked to parvovirus B19, influenza, CMV and Epstein-Barr virus.

The PCR contained 60 Vbeta and 13 Jbeta primers. Only in-frame clones appear in the TCRdb table, and some are missing; sequencing was by immunoSEQ multiplex PCR. In the table there are roughly 98,000 clones, around 79% of which are singletons. Germline V lookup: CDR1 SNHLY, CDR2 FYNNEI. This CDR3 is built from 14 residues. V was clipped by 4 bases and J by 3 bases; unmatched bases: 3. Comment on this clone: Its antigen is not identified.

Sequencing used PBMCs. This receptor was taken from a woman in her seventies in good health and CMV-seropositive. V and J are TRBV2 and TRBJ1-5; 7 bases align to TRBD1. The chain's CDR3 is CASSVEGANQPQHF. The CDR3 bases are TGTGCCAGCAGTGTAGAGGGGGCCAATCAGCCCCAGCATTTT.